This T cell receptor beta chain comes out of a study of blood T cell repertoires in COVID-19. For the study at large: The analysed material was cDNA or gDNA that came from T cells, B-cell-depleted T cells, or PBMCs.

The method was immunoSEQ multiplex PCR; TCRdb's version includes in-frame clones alone and lacks a portion of them. The sample has some 150,000 clones; 65% to 90% are singletons. Germline V lookup: CDR1 MGHRA, CDR2 YSYEKL. The CDR3 consists of 17 residues. V shed 0 bases and J shed 9 bases, with 22 bases lying between them. The sample comprised peripheral blood. V and J are TRBV4-1 and TRBJ2-3; tentative D call: TRBD1 (6 bases). This sequence originates from a woman aged 60-75 years with COVID-19, enrolled during active disease. The DNA for the CDR3 is TGCGCCAGCAGCCAAGATTGGGACACGGGGAAATTGAGGACGCAGTATTTT. Translated: CASSQDWDTGKLRTQYF.